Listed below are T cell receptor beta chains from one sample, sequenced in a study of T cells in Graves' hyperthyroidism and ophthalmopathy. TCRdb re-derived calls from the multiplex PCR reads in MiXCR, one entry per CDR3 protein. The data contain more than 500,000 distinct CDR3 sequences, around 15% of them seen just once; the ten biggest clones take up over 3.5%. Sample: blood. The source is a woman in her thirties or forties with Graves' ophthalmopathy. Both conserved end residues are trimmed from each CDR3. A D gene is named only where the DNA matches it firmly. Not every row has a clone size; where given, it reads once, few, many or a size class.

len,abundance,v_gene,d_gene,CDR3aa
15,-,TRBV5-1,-,ASSLGQDSHGANVLT
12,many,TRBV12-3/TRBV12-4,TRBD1,ASSFSTGYYGYT
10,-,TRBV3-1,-,ASGWEDTEAF
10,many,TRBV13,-,ASARQWGEQY
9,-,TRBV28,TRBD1,ASSPDRSKY
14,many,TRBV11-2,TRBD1,ASSLETGGIGTEAF
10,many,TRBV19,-,ASSNDLTQQY
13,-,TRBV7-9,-,ASSFWDVAQETQY
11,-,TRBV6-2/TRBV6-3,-,ASSYDGRAEAF
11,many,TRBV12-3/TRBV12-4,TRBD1,ASRNRGFYEQY
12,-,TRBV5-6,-,ASSLLTDQETQY
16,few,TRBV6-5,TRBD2,ASSYSALAGGIYNEQF
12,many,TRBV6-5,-,ASSYGRTGYEQY
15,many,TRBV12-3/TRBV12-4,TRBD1,ASSLALGTGRSYEQY
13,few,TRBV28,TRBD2,ASSLIGLAYDEQY
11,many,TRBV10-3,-,AITLGENTEAF
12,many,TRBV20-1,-,SASVPSDGYEQY
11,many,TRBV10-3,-,AISDGVGNTIY
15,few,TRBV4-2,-,ASSPRMGAGTAGELF
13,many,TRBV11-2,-,ASSLSEGEGYEQY
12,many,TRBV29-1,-,SVSQTSSGETQY
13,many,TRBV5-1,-,ASSFLGSTRYGQY
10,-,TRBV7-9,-,ASSLTYNEQF
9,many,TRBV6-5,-,ATIARGEAF
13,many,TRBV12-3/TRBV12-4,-,ASSVAGQLQETQY
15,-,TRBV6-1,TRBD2,ASGRAGTSGKPHEQY
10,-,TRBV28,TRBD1,ASSPRDSPKY
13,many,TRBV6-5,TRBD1,ASSYTDRGYSPLH
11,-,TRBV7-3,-,ASSIRPPSAVF
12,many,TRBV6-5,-,ASSYSMANTEAF
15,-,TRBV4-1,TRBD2,ASSQDTAASGTEEQY
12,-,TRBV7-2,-,ASSSDLGDEKLF
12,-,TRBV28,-,ASSLAPRNQPQH
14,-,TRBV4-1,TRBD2,ASSQEPGLAKETQY
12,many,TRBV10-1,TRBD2,ASSESSGRGVQY
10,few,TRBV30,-,AWGAAWDGYT
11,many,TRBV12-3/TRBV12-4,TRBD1,ASRTGGSSPLH
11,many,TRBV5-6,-,ASSLRRGGEQY
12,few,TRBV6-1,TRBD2,ASFGTSGTGELF
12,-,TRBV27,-,ASSWEPRAGELF
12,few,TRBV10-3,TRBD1,AISWDRDTGELF
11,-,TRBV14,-,ASSIGEITEAF
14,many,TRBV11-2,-,ASSLEPLGNPMGYT
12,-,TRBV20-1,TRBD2,SGRSSGTRETQY
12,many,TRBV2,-,ASRPPGGNTEAF
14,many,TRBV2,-,ASSEDGGVNTGELF
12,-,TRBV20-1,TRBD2,SATGASGSVTQY
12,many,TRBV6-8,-,ASSHRPRAYEQY
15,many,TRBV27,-,ASSFRTGMTNTGELF
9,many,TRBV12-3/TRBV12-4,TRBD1,ASTWDRYPT
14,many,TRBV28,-,ATQPSGTHRSYEQY
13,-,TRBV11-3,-,ASMGTQGSAYEQY
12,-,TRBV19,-,ASCKRANTGELF
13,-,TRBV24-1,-,ATRLRGGPYQPQH
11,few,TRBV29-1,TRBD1,SVEMGQATEAF